The 24 T cell receptor beta chains below come from one sample, sequenced in a study of cytomegalovirus exposure and HLA in healthy donors. Primers: 60 Vbeta forward and 13 Jbeta reverse. The repertoire was sequenced with immunoSEQ multiplex PCR; TCRdb's copy has only in-frame clones and lacks some. The profile shows about 140,000 clones, roughly 80% of them singletons. Material: PBMCs. All receptors come from a male donor in good health and CMV-seronegative.

The DNA of the CDR3 is TGCGCCAGCAGCCTCTCGGGGAGTACTAATTCACCCCTCCACTTT. The encoded protein is CASSLSGSTNSPLHF. The chain is built from TRBV4-1 and TRBJ1-6; D remains unclear. With 4 bases removed from V and 6 bases from J, the gap between germline ends came to 13 bases. The CDR3 is 15 residues long. Per germline, CDR1 MGHRA and CDR2 YSYEKL.

V is TRBV5-8 and J is TRBJ2-6; a possible D gene is TRBD2 (6 bases). CDR1 is SGHTS and CDR2 is YDEGEE in the germline V gene. There are 14 residues in the CDR3. Between the trimmed V and J ends, which lost 2 bases and 4 bases, there was a span of 7 bases. Here the CDR3 DNA reads TGTGCCAGCAGCTTCGGGGGAGGGGCCAACGTCCTGACTTTC. This encodes CASSFGGGANVLTF.

V usage is TRBV9 and J usage is TRBJ2-3, with TRBD2 matching 9 bases. Germline CDR1 reads SGDLS; CDR2 reads YYNGEE. The CDR3 runs to 14 residues. The V gene end was trimmed by 6 bases and the J gene end by 3 bases; junction bases not matched to a gene: 5. For the CDR3, the DNA is TGTGCCAGCAAGGCTAGCGGGAAGACAGATACGCAGTATTTT. As protein: CASKASGKTDTQYF.

This clone was observed a handful of times. This chain connects TRBV30 to TRBJ2-7; D gene unclear. Germline V gives CDR1 GTSNPN, CDR2 SVGIG (reference sequence). This CDR3 has 11 amino acids. The V end lost 5 bases, the J end lost 1 base, and 6 bases lay between the germline ends. CDR3 nucleotide sequence: TGTGCCTGGGCAGATTCCTACGAGCAGTACTTC. Amino acids: CAWADSYEQYF.

The V and J genes are TRBV28 and TRBJ2-1; TRBD2 aligns across 9 bases. Per germline, CDR1 MDHEN and CDR2 SYDVKM. The CDR3 covers 17 residues. J lost 3 bases, V lost 7 bases, and 13 bases had no gene match. The chain's CDR3 is CASTPGGLAGFYNEQFF. DNA of the CDR3: TGTGCCAGCACCCCCGGAGGTCTAGCGGGGTTCTACAATGAGCAGTTCTTC.

V is TRBV7-2 and J is TRBJ2-7; no definite D call. This CDR3 has 15 amino acids. The V gene lost 2 bases and the J gene lost 0 bases, with 11 bases spanning the gap. In germline, CDR1 is SGHTA, CDR2 FQGNSA. Written as DNA, the CDR3 is TGTGCCAGCAGCTTATATGGCAGGCCCTCCTACGAGCAGTACTTC. Translation gives CASSLYGRPSYEQYF.

V gene TRBV15 combines with J gene TRBJ1-4, with D maybe TRBD1 (6 bases). The V end lost 6 bases, the J end lost 1 base, and 9 bases lay between the germline ends. This CDR3 comprises 14 residues. CDR1 is LNHNV and CDR2 is YYDKDF in the germline V gene (reference sequence). The DNA of the CDR3 is TGTGCCACCAGGGCCAGGGGAACTAATGAAAAACTGTTTTTT. It translates to CATRARGTNEKLFF.

Only one count was recorded for this clone. This chain uses TRBV2 with TRBJ1-2, with no clear D. The CDR3 runs 11 residues. Looked up from germline, CDR1 is SNHLY and CDR2 is FYNNEI. V was trimmed by 7 bases and J by 6 bases, leaving 9 bases between them. CDR3 protein: CASMVANGYTF. In DNA, the CDR3 is TGTGCCAGCATGGTGGCCAATGGCTACACCTTC.

The chain combines TRBV5-1 with TRBJ2-3; D is undetermined. This CDR3 has 15 amino acids. V was trimmed by 4 bases and J by 2 bases, leaving 14 bases between them. Germline values: CDR1 SGHRS, CDR2 YFSETQ. CDR3 coding DNA: TGCGCCAGCAGCACTGGTGGGCTTCACACAGATACGCAGTATTTT. It encodes CASSTGGLHTDTQYF.

The chain couples TRBV5-1 to TRBJ2-3, with 9 bases lining up with TRBD1. Losses at the gene ends were 5 bases for V and 2 bases for J; bases not matched to a gene: 12. The CDR3 spans 17 residues. Germline CDR1 and CDR2: SGHRS and YFSETQ. The CDR3 DNA reads TGCGCCAGCAGGACAGGGGGGGCCGCTCACCTCACAGATACGCAGTATTTT. The encoded protein is CASRTGGAAHLTDTQYF.

This CDR3 is CASSSTGTEHNEQFF. In nucleotides, the CDR3 is TGCGCCAGCAGCTCCACCGGGACAGAACACAATGAGCAGTTCTTC. J is TRBJ2-1 and V is TRBV5-1, with 7 bases that match TRBD1. Germline V lookup: CDR1 SGHRS, CDR2 YFSETQ. J gave up 5 bases and V 3 bases, and 8 bases lay outside the gene matches. The CDR3 has 15 residues.

The rearrangement links TRBV9 to TRBJ2-5, with TRBD1 matching over 7 bases. The DNA matches TRBJ2-7 better at its end, which makes the J call doubtful. The CDR3 has 14 amino acids. Per the germline V gene, CDR1 is SGDLS and CDR2 is YYNGEE. The CDR3 loop reads CASSPGQAPGEQYF. DNA of the CDR3: TGTGCCAGCAGCCCCGGACAGGCCCCCGGCGAGCAGTACTTC.

J is TRBJ2-7 and V is TRBV6-5; possibly TRBD1 for D (6 bases). The CDR3 loop spans 14 amino acids. Germline V gives CDR1 MNHEY, CDR2 SVGAGI. V was pared by 6 bases and J by 2 bases, with 14 bases between. The chain's CDR3 is CASRSGQRPYEQYF. CDR3 bases: TGTGCCAGCAGGTCTGGACAGAGACCCTACGAGCAGTACTTC.

The chain has TRBV19 and TRBJ2-1; 7 bases fit TRBD2. The CDR3 has 15 residues. The ends lost 5 bases at V and 3 bases at J; junction bases unmatched: 7. Looked up from germline, CDR1 is LNHDA and CDR2 is SQIVND (reference sequence). This CDR3 is CASSQWEGVYNEQFF. CDR3 DNA: TGTGCCAGTAGTCAGTGGGAGGGAGTCTACAATGAGCAGTTCTTC.

In its sample, this clone was seen many times. This chain uses TRBV4-3 with TRBJ2-1; D perhaps matches TRBD2 (5 bases). This CDR3 contains 14 residues. Germline CDR1 and CDR2: LGHNA and YSLEER. V lost 3 bases and J lost 8, with 14 bases in between. Here the CDR3 DNA reads TGCGCCAGCAGCCAGAGCGGAGAGGACGATGAGCAGTTCTTC. Protein product: CASSQSGEDDEQFF.

The chain carries TRBV5-4 and TRBJ2-3; D perhaps matches TRBD1 (5 bases). Germline values: CDR1 SGHNT, CDR2 YYREEE (reference sequence). V was cut by 4 bases and J by 3 bases, with 9 bases left in between. The CDR3 consists of 13 residues. CDR3 region: CASSPTGTDTQYF. The CDR3 bases are TGTGCCAGCAGCCCCACAGGAACAGATACGCAGTATTTT.

This clone appeared a single time. The gene calls are TRBV7-2 and TRBJ2-2; D is unclear. The V gene's germline CDR1 is SGHTA and CDR2 FQGNSA. The CDR3 has 13 amino acids. Trimming took 2 bases from V and 6 from J, leaving 7 bases between them. In DNA form, the CDR3 reads TGTGCCAGCAGCTTAATCAGTTCCGGGGAGCTGTTTTTT. The encoded protein is CASSLISSGELFF.

V usage is TRBV5-6 and J usage is TRBJ2-7; TRBD1 matches 8 bases. From germline, CDR1 is SGHDT and CDR2 YYEEEE. The CDR3 has 14 amino acids. Trimming at V came to 2 bases and at J to 3 bases, leaving 4 bases not matched to a gene. CDR3 sequence (DNA): TGTGCCAGCAGCTTCGGACAGGGTATCTACGAGCAGTACTTC. As protein: CASSFGQGIYEQYF.

The genes are TRBV6-5 and TRBJ2-1, with TRBD2 matching over 11 bases. V gave up 6 bases and J gave up 6 bases; unmatched junction bases: 7. Per the germline V gene, CDR1 is MNHEY and CDR2 is SVGAGI. The CDR3 covers 15 residues. The CDR3 is CASSQTSGSLNEQFF. CDR3 nucleotide sequence: TGTGCCAGCAGCCAAACTAGCGGGAGCCTCAATGAGCAGTTCTTC.

The J gene is TRBJ2-6, the V gene TRBV28, with a possible D match to TRBD1 (5 bases). The V end lost 6 bases, the J end lost 3 bases, and 12 bases lay between the germline ends. This CDR3 is 15 amino acids long. From germline, CDR1 is MDHEN and CDR2 SYDVKM. The CDR3 coding sequence is TGTGCCAGCAGACCCCAGGGTAATGGGGCCAACGTCCTGACTTTC. Protein product: CASRPQGNGANVLTF.

The V and J genes are TRBV11-2 and TRBJ2-2, with 10 bases aligning to TRBD2. The ends lost 5 bases at V and 4 bases at J; junction bases unmatched: 7. CDR3 length: 16 residues. From germline, CDR1 is SGHAT and CDR2 FQNNGV. The CDR3: CASSPSSGRVTGELFF. The CDR3 coding sequence is TGTGCCAGCAGCCCGAGCAGCGGGAGGGTCACCGGGGAGCTGTTTTTT.

The chain combines TRBV28 with TRBJ1-2; D is possibly TRBD1 (6 bases). Germline lookup yields CDR1 MDHEN and CDR2 SYDVKM. V was shortened by 11 bases and J by 3 bases, with 16 bases between the two germline ends. The CDR3 sequence is 13 residues long. The CDR3 DNA follows: TGTGCCTTTTCCCGGGACAAATACTATGGCTACACCTTC. Translated, it gives CAFSRDKYYGYTF.

The rearrangement uses TRBV7-2 and TRBJ2-7; the match to TRBD2 covers 7 bases. The CDR3 spans 16 residues. Per the germline V gene, CDR1 is SGHTA and CDR2 is FQGNSA. V shed 1 base and J 3 bases; nucleotides not matched to a gene: 9. The CDR3 loop reads CASSLGSWGGYYEQYF. CDR3 sequence (DNA): TGTGCCAGCAGCTTAGGATCGTGGGGGGGTTACTACGAGCAGTACTTC.

The rearrangement links TRBV7-8 to TRBJ2-1; D is perhaps TRBD1 (6 bases). Germline values: CDR1 SGHVS, CDR2 FQNEAQ. The CDR3 is 15 amino acids. V was cut by 5 bases and J by 0 bases, with 11 bases left in between. The CDR3 is CASSPGQNSYNEQFF. CDR3 in DNA: TGTGCCAGCAGCCCAGGACAGAACTCCTACAATGAGCAGTTCTTC.